The clone carrying this T cell receptor beta chain was detected a few times. Its antigen is not known. The data derive from a study of cytotoxic CD8 clonotypes in ibrutinib-treated CLL. Overall study findings and caveats: The study found clonality rose at ibrutinib response, then fell toward baseline at progression.

Sequencing was performed with immunoSEQ multiplex PCR; in TCRdb, only in-frame clones are kept and a portion is missing. The top ten clones hold approximately 7% of a sample with some 300,000 clones, about 77% of them seen once. J lost 0 bases, V lost 5 bases, and 6 bases had no gene match. The CDR3 extends over 15 amino acids. Germline assignment: CDR1 MNHEY and CDR2 SVGAGI. The TCR was taken from a human donor with chronic lymphocytic leukemia. The chain combines TRBV6-5 with TRBJ1-1; 7 nucleotides align to TRBD1. The sample here was PBMCs, taken before ibrutinib treatment. The CDR3 DNA sequence: TGTGCCAGCAGTAAAGGGGGACAGTTGAACACTGAAGCTTTCTTT. Residues: CASSKGGQLNTEAFF.